The 30 T cell receptor beta chains below all came from one sample that was sequenced in a study of identical twins. From the 5' RACE reads, TCRdb called clonotypes with MiXCR, one entry per CDR3 protein. Of under 250,000 distinct CDR3 sequences listed, approximately 7.3% are singletons. These data are also associated with another study on yellow fever vaccine responses in identical twins.

Sample: CD8+ T cells sorted from blood. These receptors all come from a young woman in good health.

This clonotype was detected only a few times. This chain joins TRBV19 and TRBJ2-5; 9 nucleotides agree with TRBD2. The CDR3 consists of 18 residues. Trimming removed 9 bases from V and 0 bases from J; junction bases left unmatched: 17. Germline CDR1 is LNHDA and CDR2 is SQIVND (reference sequence). In nucleotides, the CDR3 is TGTGCCAGAATCCCCATAAAGCGGGAGGTCTCGTACCAAGAGACCCAGTACTTC. It yields the protein CARIPIKREVSYQETQYF.

This chain uses TRBV28 with TRBJ1-5, with D possibly being TRBD1 (5 bases). This CDR3 comprises 14 residues. V gave up 6 bases and J gave up 7 bases, with 16 bases separating them. Germline-derived CDR1 and CDR2 are MDHEN and SYDVKM. The CDR3 region is CASRGVTGFQPQHF. As DNA, the CDR3 is TGTGCCAGCAGGGGGGTTACGGGGTTCCAGCCCCAGCATTTT. Full variable domain (remainder filled in from reference TRBV28 and TRBJ1-5): DVKVTQSSRYLVKRTGEKVFLECVQDMDHENMFWYRQDPGLGLRLIYFSYDVKMKEKGDIPEGYSVSREKKERFSLILESASTNQTSMYLCASRGVTGFQPQHFGDGTRLSIL.

Many counts were recorded for this clonotype. The chain joins TRBV28 to TRBJ2-2; the match to TRBD2 covers 8 bases. Per germline, CDR1 MDHEN and CDR2 SYDVKM. The V gene end was trimmed by 1 base and the J gene end by 0 bases; junction bases not matched to a gene: 1. The CDR3 has 16 amino acids. The CDR3 nucleotides are TGTGCCAGCAGTTTATACGGGAGGGCGAACACCGGGGAGCTGTTTTTT. Its protein is CASSLYGRANTGELFF.

This clonotype was seen repeatedly, ten times or more. The CDR3 loop reads CSVESWESAYEQFF. The CDR3 region has the DNA TGCAGCGTTGAAAGTTGGGAGAGCGCTTATGAGCAGTTCTTC. The genes are TRBV29-1 and TRBJ2-1; D is perhaps TRBD2 (5 bases). V was clipped by 2 bases and J by 8 bases, with 16 bases between them. The CDR3 loop spans 14 amino acids. CDR1 and CDR2 (germline): SQVTM, ANQGSEA.

At least ten counts were recorded for this clonotype. The chain is built from TRBV29-1 and TRBJ1-1; D uncertain. Looked up from germline, CDR1 is SQVTM and CDR2 is ANQGSEA. The CDR3 runs 12 residues. Trimming stripped 6 bases from V and 1 base from J, with 9 bases between. DNA of the CDR3: TGCAGCGTCCATAGGTCGAACACTGAAGCTTTCTTT. It codes for CSVHRSNTEAFF.

This clonotype was seen at least ten times. The chain recombines TRBV29-1 with TRBJ1-1; D is possibly TRBD1 (5 bases). This CDR3 comprises 12 residues. Germline assignment: CDR1 SQVTM and CDR2 ANQGSEA. V lost 2 bases and J lost 4, with 8 bases in between. CDR3 coding DNA: TGCAGCGTTGAATGGGGGGGCACTGAAGCTTTCTTT. Amino acids: CSVEWGGTEAFF.

This clonotype was counted ten times or more. This chain uses TRBV28 with TRBJ1-2; 7 bases fit TRBD1. The CDR3 runs 13 residues. CDR1 and CDR2 (germline): MDHEN, SYDVKM. Trimming removed 5 bases from V and 5 bases from J; junction bases left unmatched: 5. The CDR3, as DNA: TGTGCCAGCAGTCTCGGGACAGTATATGGCTACACCTTC. Protein product: CASSLGTVYGYTF.

This clonotype was found a few times. The chain has TRBV2 and TRBJ2-4, with unresolved D. V dropped 6 bases and J dropped 6 bases, with 6 bases sitting between them. The CDR3 runs to 11 residues. Germline V CDR1 and CDR2: SNHLY, FYNNEI. Here the CDR3 reads CASRRLNIQYF. The CDR3 DNA sequence: TGTGCCAGCAGACGCCTAAACATTCAGTACTTC.

CDR3 DNA sequence: TGTGCCAGCACCGGGACCAATAGCAATCAGCCCCAGCATTTT. It yields the protein CASTGTNSNQPQHF. The gene calls are TRBV28 and TRBJ1-5, with D possibly TRBD1 on 5 matching bases. The CDR3 length is 14 residues. Trimming removed 7 bases from V and 0 bases from J, with 10 bases in between. Germline CDR1 is MDHEN and CDR2 is SYDVKM.

The chain couples TRBV2 to TRBJ2-7, with D perhaps assigned TRBD1 or TRBD2 (5 bases each). Germline V CDR1 and CDR2: SNHLY, FYNNEI. This CDR3 comprises 15 residues. With 0 bases removed from V and 4 bases from J, the gap between germline ends came to 13 bases. CDR3 protein: CASSEAGTTSYEQYF. The CDR3 DNA sequence: TGTGCCAGCAGTGAAGCCGGGACCACCTCTTACGAGCAGTACTTC.

There are a few counts of this clonotype. The chain links TRBV25-1 to TRBJ2-7; the D is unclear. This CDR3 is built from 11 residues. Germline lookup yields CDR1 MGHDK and CDR2 SYGVNS. CDR3 residues: CAPPCSYEQYF. In DNA, the CDR3 is TGTGCACCTCCGTGCTCCTACGAGCAGTACTTC.

This clonotype has just a few counts. The chain carries TRBV7-6 and TRBJ2-7; D gene unclear. The germline CDR1 and CDR2 sequences are SGHVS and FNYEAQ. Trimming removed 4 bases from V and 3 bases from J, with 10 bases in between. CDR3 length: 13 residues. CDR3 sequence: CASSSDPSYEQYF. The CDR3 DNA sequence: TGTGCCAGCAGCTCCGATCCCAGCTACGAGCAGTACTTC. The whole variable domain, remainder taken from reference TRBV7-6 and TRBJ2-7, is GAGVSQSPRYKVTKRGQDVALRCDPISGHVSLYWYRQALGQGPEFLTYFNYEAQQDKSGLPNDRFSAERPEGSISTLTIQRTEQRDSAMYRCASSSDPSYEQYFGPGTRLTVT.

This clonotype was counted a few times. The chain links TRBV7-2 to TRBJ2-1; the D gene is possibly TRBD1 (6 bases). V shed 2 bases and J shed 0 bases, with 14 bases lying between them. This CDR3 region has 17 residues. CDR1 SGHTA and CDR2 FQGNSA come from the germline V gene. The CDR3 DNA reads TGTGCCAGCAGCTTATGGGTTGGACAGCACTCCTACAATGAGCAGTTCTTC. It translates to CASSLWVGQHSYNEQFF.

The chain employs TRBV15 and TRBJ1-1; D remains unclear. Germline V gives CDR1 LNHNV, CDR2 YYDKDF (reference sequence). The CDR3 spans 15 residues. Trimming stripped 0 bases from V and 0 bases from J, with 8 bases between. In DNA, the CDR3 is TGTGCCACCAGCAGAGATCTGAAGATGAACACTGAAGCTTTCTTT. Amino acids: CATSRDLKMNTEAFF. The variable domain in full, completed from reference TRBV15 and TRBJ1-1, reads DAMVIQNPRYQVTQFGKPVTLSCSQTLNHNVMYWYQQKSSQAPKLLFHYYDKDFNNEADTPDNFQSRRPNTSFCFLDIRSPGLGDTAMYLCATSRDLKMNTEAFFGQGTRLTVV.

This clonotype was counted many times. V is TRBV11-2 and J is TRBJ2-5; 8 bases agree with TRBD1. This CDR3 contains 15 residues. The germline gives CDR1 SGHAT, CDR2 FQNNGV. Trimming at V came to 5 bases and at J to 1 base, leaving 6 bases not matched to a gene. Here the CDR3 DNA reads TGTGCCAGCAGCGCTCGGACAGGGAGCCAAGAGACCCAGTACTTC. It codes for CASSARTGSQETQYF.

This clonotype occurred a few times. The V gene is TRBV2, the J gene TRBJ1-4; D is undetermined. The CDR3 totals 10 residues. Germline assignment: CDR1 SNHLY and CDR2 FYNNEI. Trimming stripped 6 bases from V and 5 bases from J, with 1 base between. The CDR3 bases are TGTGCCAGCAGAAATGAAAAACTGTTTTTT. The encoded protein is CASRNEKLFF. The variable domain in full, completed from reference TRBV2 and TRBJ1-4, reads EPEVTQTPSHQVTQMGQEVILRCVPISNHLYFYWYRQILGQKVEFLVSFYNNEISEKSEIFDDQFSVERPDGSNFTLKIRSTKLEDSAMYFCASRNEKLFFGSGTQLSVL.

The chain links TRBV4-1 to TRBJ1-4; 11 bases map to TRBD1. Germline CDR1 MGHRA, CDR2 YSYEKL. With 0 bases clipped from V and 4 bases from J, the junction kept 16 bases outside the gene matches. The CDR3 has 21 residues. In DNA form, the CDR3 reads TGCGCCAGCAGCCAAGACTGGACAGGGGGCGCGGAGGGGGCCCTTAATGAAAAACTGTTTTTT. Its protein product is CASSQDWTGGAEGALNEKLFF.

This clonotype has just a few counts. The gene calls are TRBV4-2 and TRBJ1-1, with 7 bases aligning to TRBD1. Germline V lookup: CDR1 LGHNA, CDR2 YNFKEQ. The V gene end was trimmed by 2 bases and the J gene end by 4 bases; junction bases not matched to a gene: 4. The length of the CDR3 is 14 residues. The CDR3 loop is CASSQRAGGTEAFF. CDR3 nucleotides: TGTGCCAGCAGCCAAAGGGCAGGGGGCACTGAAGCTTTCTTT.

This clonotype has ten or more counts. The J gene is TRBJ1-5, the V gene TRBV15; 7 positions match TRBD1. The V and J ends lost 6 bases and 4 bases, in that order; junction bases with no gene match: 9. From germline, CDR1 is LNHNV and CDR2 YYDKDF (reference sequence). This CDR3 contains 15 residues. The CDR3 loop reads CATRGDQGGNQPQHF. CDR3 bases: TGTGCCACCAGAGGCGACCAGGGGGGGAATCAGCCCCAGCATTTT.

CDR3 bases: TGTGCCAGCAGCTTAGAGTCGCTCGACGTGACAGGGGCCACTGAAGCTTTCTTT. Translating it yields CASSLESLDVTGATEAFF. V is TRBV7-6 and J is TRBJ1-1; TRBD1 matches at 8 bases. Germline V CDR1 and CDR2: SGHVS, FNYEAQ. Germline trimming cut 1 base from V and 4 bases from J; bases unmatched to any gene: 14. The CDR3 spans 18 residues.

This clonotype occurred many times. The chain recombines TRBV7-9 with TRBJ2-7, with 7 bases aligning to TRBD1. In germline, CDR1 is SEHNR, CDR2 FQNEAQ (reference sequence). V dropped 2 bases and J dropped 2; count of bases not matched to a gene: 6. The CDR3 is 15 residues long. The DNA of the CDR3 is TGTGCCAGCAGCTTACAGGACAGGCCACCCTACGAGCAGTACGTC. Translated: CASSLQDRPPYEQYV.

This clonotype was recorded many times. The gene calls are TRBV5-1 and TRBJ1-1; 9 bases are a match to TRBD1. Per the germline V gene, CDR1 is SGHRS and CDR2 is YFSETQ. The J segment lost 8 bases and the V segment lost 0 bases, leaving 2 bases of the junction unmatched. This CDR3 has 13 amino acids. CDR3 DNA: TGCGCCAGCAGCTTGGGAGGGACAGGGGAAGCTTTCTTT. It encodes CASSLGGTGEAFF.

This clonotype was recorded many times. The chain uses TRBV5-1 and TRBJ1-2; D unclear. V gave up 5 bases and J gave up 0 bases, with 8 bases separating them. This CDR3 is 13 amino acids long. Germline loops: CDR1 SGHRS, CDR2 YFSETQ. CDR3: CASRPTSNYGYTF. The CDR3 DNA sequence: TGCGCCAGCAGACCGACTTCTAACTATGGCTACACCTTC.

V gene TRBV6-2 or TRBV6-3 combines with J gene TRBJ2-1; no firm D call. The CDR3 runs 17 residues. From germline, CDR1 is MNHEY and CDR2 SVGEGT. Trimming stripped 5 bases from V and 6 bases from J, with 23 bases between. CDR3: CASSDEPPLAIFNEQFF. CDR3 nucleotide sequence: TGTGCCAGCAGTGACGAACCCCCGTTGGCCATTTTCAATGAGCAGTTCTTC.

This sequence joins TRBV2 and TRBJ2-7; 10 bases fit TRBD1. V lost 6 bases to trimming and J lost 8 bases; unmatched junction nucleotides: 7. CDR1 SNHLY and CDR2 FYNNEI come from the germline V gene. The CDR3 runs to 13 residues. CDR3 loop: CASRDRGHNKQYV. CDR3 bases: TGTGCCAGCAGAGACAGGGGGCACAATAAGCAGTACGTC.

The chain recombines TRBV7-9 with TRBJ1-5; weak D call: TRBD1 (6 bases). Trimming removed 3 bases at V and 11 bases at J, with 17 bases between. The germline CDR1 and CDR2 sequences are SEHNR and FQNEAQ (reference sequence). The CDR3 length is 14 residues. In DNA form, the CDR3 reads TGTGCCAGCAGCTTCGGGGGGGGCAGGGAGGCCCAGCATTTT. Its translation: CASSFGGGREAQHF. Full variable domain (rest looked up from reference TRBV7-9 and TRBJ1-5): DTGVSQNPRHKITKRGQNVTFRCDPISEHNRLYWYRQTLGQGPEFLTYFQNEAQLEKSRLLSDRFSAERPKGSFSTLEIQRTEQGDSAMYLCASSFGGGREAQHFGDGTRLSIL.

Regarding this clonotype: A much larger clone is a single base away; this may be a read error. The chain has TRBV20-1 and TRBJ2-3, with D hard to call. The ends were cut back, 2 bases at V and 4 bases at J, with 4 bases in the middle. Germline V gene lookup returns CDR1 DFQATT and CDR2 SNEGSKA (reference sequence). The CDR3 is made up of 11 amino acids. Written as DNA, the CDR3 is TGCAGTGCTAGAATCTCAGATACGCAGTATTTT. Residues: CSARISDTQYF.

This clonotype was found many times. J is TRBJ2-1 and V is TRBV5-6, with no clear D. Trimming shortened V by 0 bases and J by 4 bases, and 5 bases separated the two germline ends. The CDR3 contains 13 residues. CDR1 is SGHDT, CDR2 YYEEEE, per germline. The CDR3 protein is CASSLGNYNEQFF. The CDR3 region has the DNA TGTGCCAGCAGCTTGGGGAATTACAATGAGCAGTTCTTC.

J is TRBJ1-2 and V is TRBV3-1; the D is unclear. There are 16 residues in the CDR3. V lost 0 bases to trimming and J lost 5 bases, with 16 bases between them. The germline CDR1 and CDR2 sequences are LGHDT and YNNKEL (reference sequence). The CDR3 bases are TGTGCCAGCAGCCAAGATTTGGGATATAGCGTTTATGGCTACACCTTC. It specifies CASSQDLGYSVYGYTF. Full variable domain (outside the CDR3, taken from reference TRBV3-1 and TRBJ1-2): DTAVSQTPKYLVTQMGNDKSIKCEQNLGHDTMYWYKQDSKKFLKIMFSYNNKELIINETVPNRFSPKSPDKAHLNLHINSLELGDSAVYFCASSQDLGYSVYGYTFGSGTRLTVV.

This clonotype was found many times. The chain links TRBV9 to TRBJ2-1, with 8 bases aligning to TRBD2. V shed 0 bases, J shed 6 bases, and the junction held 5 bases outside the gene matches. Germline CDR1 reads SGDLS; CDR2 reads YYNGEE. The CDR3 covers 15 residues. CDR3 sequence: CASSVGAGGTNEQFF. The CDR3 DNA is TGTGCCAGCAGCGTAGGCGCGGGGGGAACCAATGAGCAGTTCTTC.